The subject of this entry is one TCR beta chain. The antigen it recognizes is unknown. No much larger clonotype is one base removed from it; base qualities were not supplied. The CDR3, cysteine through phenylalanine, is 14 amino acids long. Left in the record is the CDR3 DNA by itself, 42 bases read in frame from the first base. The germline V gene specifies MNHEY as CDR1 and SVGAGI as CDR2. Germline trimming amounts to 5 bases on V and 6 bases on J, with 7 as the count of junction bases outside the gene matches. The data are from a study of blood T cell repertoires in COVID-19 (TCRdb year 2020). Background for the entire study: Collaborator samples came from the United States, Italy and Spain and covered acute and convalescent phases of COVID-19. HLA class I and class II types, where available, came from metadata supplied by the sample provider rather than from assay-based typing. Subjects who had been exposed to COVID-19, were actively infected with it, or had recovered from it provided the deeply sampled blood TCRbeta repertoires that made up the dataset. The repertoires were released in a freely available public database intended as a resource for research on the immune response to SARS-CoV-2. The prospective study material was composed of cDNA or gDNA derived from T cells, B-cell-depleted T cells, or PBMCs. Samples came from the ongoing ImmuneRACE study (first 160 participants) plus 1,254 subjects from 6 global collaborators. Nearly every sample came with metadata listing a de-identified subject ID, COVID-19 status, age in years and sex. The full study reports these points: The quantity of clinical and demographic metadata differed by source and by participant and was supplied without curation.

The immunoSEQ Assay, a bias-controlled multiplex PCR, was used to amplify TCRbeta CDR3 regions from genomic DNA. The study's own analysis went as follows. The number of nucleated cells in each sample was estimated from the amplification of reference gene primers within the assay. To quantify the absolute abundance of each unique TCRbeta CDR3 rearrangement, sequence reads were collapsed and filtered. Productive Simpson clonality was computed per sample as the square root of Simpson's diversity index over productive rearrangements. Not all clones reach the TCRdb copy of this immuneACCESS table, which keeps in-frame sequences only. Checked studies attribute under half of the gap to unresolved V genes and leave the rest unexplained. The V and J calls and clone size were taken over from that table, and D and trimming were inferred from the DNA. The sample data list roughly 520,000 clones, and 88% of these were observed just once. 1.8% of the sample comes from the top ten.

In the prospective study, participants were roughly 18 to 100 years old, resided in 20 to 30 geographic areas of the United States, and were enrolled through a virtual design. To assign participants to cohorts, the prospective study relied on clinical history that participants themselves reported in a screening survey and a study questionnaire. ImmuneRACE Cohort 3 recovered participants were defined by two consecutive negative NP/OP PCR tests, healthcare professional clearance, or symptom resolution. In the prospective study, mobile phlebotomists collected whole blood, serum and a nasopharyngeal or oropharyngeal swab from each participant. Over an approximately 2-month period, participants in the prospective study had the option of providing additional blood draws and questionnaires. Before DNA extraction, blood samples from the prospective study were shipped at room temperature or frozen.

This TCR was sampled from a middle-aged woman who had recovered from COVID-19. The receptor chain draws on TRBV6-5 and TRBJ1-5; TRBD1 aligns with 7 central bases. Sequencing was performed on PBMCs or T cells enriched from blood (not recorded which). The DNA sequence is as follows: TGTGCCAGCAGTCCGGGACAGTGGAGTCAGCCCCAGCATTTT. Its coded protein is CASSPGQWSQPQHF.